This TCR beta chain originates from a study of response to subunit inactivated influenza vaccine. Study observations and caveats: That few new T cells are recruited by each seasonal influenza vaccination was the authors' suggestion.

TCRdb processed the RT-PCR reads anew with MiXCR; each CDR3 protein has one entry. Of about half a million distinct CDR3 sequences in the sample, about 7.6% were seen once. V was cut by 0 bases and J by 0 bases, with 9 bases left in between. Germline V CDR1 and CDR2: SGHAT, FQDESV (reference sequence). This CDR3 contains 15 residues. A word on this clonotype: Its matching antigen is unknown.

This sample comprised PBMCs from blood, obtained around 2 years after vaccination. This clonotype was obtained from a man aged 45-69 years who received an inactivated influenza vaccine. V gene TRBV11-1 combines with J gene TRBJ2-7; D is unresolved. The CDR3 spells CASSLAGLGSYEQYF. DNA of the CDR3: TGTGCCAGCAGCTTAGCAGGATTGGGCTCCTACGAGCAGTACTTC.